This T cell receptor (beta chain) stems from a study of blood T cell repertoires in COVID-19. Study as a whole: Nucleic acid was either cDNA or gDNA, and it came from T cells, B-cell-depleted T cells, or PBMCs.

In the case of this clone: Just one base apart from a much larger clone, this may be a read error.

The CDR3 contains 11 residues. Looked up from germline, CDR1 is MDHEN and CDR2 is SYDVKM. Deletions cut 6 bases from V and 4 bases from J, with 3 bases between. Authors' analysis steps: Counts of nucleated cells, estimated from reference gene primer amplification, were obtained. Assay: immunoSEQ multiplex PCR; the TCRdb copy retains only in-frame clones and omits some. V, J and clone size are those of that table, while D and trimming were read from the DNA. The top ten clones hold around 4% of a sample with more than 200,000 clones, approximately 81% of them seen once. V is TRBV28 and J is TRBJ1-4; D is unclear. Input material: peripheral blood. The sequence was collected from a man aged 55 to 70 with acute or convalescent COVID-19. The CDR3 loop reads CASSLNEKLFF. The CDR3 region has the DNA TGTGCCAGCAGCCTTAATGAAAAACTGTTTTTT.